The text below deals with one T cell receptor beta chain. The method was immunoSEQ multiplex PCR; TCRdb's version includes in-frame clones alone and lacks a portion of them. The table has over 250,000 clones, roughly four fifths seen once. This entry belongs to a study of cytotoxic CD8 clonotypes in ibrutinib-treated CLL. The sample consisted of PBMCs, taken at disease progression, from a patient treated with ibrutinib. This TCR came from a human donor with chronic lymphocytic leukemia.

In DNA, the CDR3 is TGTGCCAGCAGCTTAGTTTGTTTGCCTCCGCCCTACGAGCAGTACTTC. This sequence encodes CASSLVCLPPPYEQYF. J is TRBJ2-7 and V is TRBV7-2, with D unresolved. Germline V CDR1 and CDR2: SGHTA, FQGNSA. The CDR3 spans 16 residues. Trimming left V 1 base short and J 2 bases short, with 15 bases between.